These 20 T cell receptor beta chains share one sample of origin, sequenced in a study of T cells after posttransplantation cyclophosphamide. Method: immunoSEQ multiplex PCR; TCRdb's copy keeps in-frame clones and lacks some. The sample records about 3,800 clones, over 85% being singletons. Sequenced: naive CD4+ T cells sorted from PBMCs. These receptors all come from a man aged 45-65 years.

The chain couples TRBV6-5 to TRBJ2-7; D is possibly TRBD2 (6 bases). The CDR3 covers 13 residues. Per germline, CDR1 MNHEY and CDR2 SVGAGI. Trimming took 6 bases from V and 3 from J, leaving 12 bases between them. The CDR3 nucleotides are TGTGCCAGCAGCCTCGGGGGAAACTACGAGCAGTACTTC. This gives the protein CASSLGGNYEQYF.

This rearrangement joins TRBV7-9 to TRBJ2-2, with D possibly matching TRBD1 (5 bases). The germline V gene encodes CDR1 SEHNR and CDR2 FQNEAQ (reference sequence). The ends were cut back, 8 bases at V and 6 bases at J, with 13 bases in the middle. There are 13 residues in the CDR3. The CDR3 loop is CASQIRVPGELFF. The CDR3 nucleotides read TGTGCCAGCCAGATCAGGGTACCCGGGGAGCTGTTTTTT.

This chain joins TRBV27 and TRBJ1-1, with 9 bases lining up with TRBD1. CDR1 MNHEY and CDR2 SMNVEV come from the germline V gene (reference sequence). The V segment lost 8 bases and the J segment 4 bases; nucleotides outside the gene matches: 8. The CDR3 runs 14 residues. The chain's CDR3 is CASFDRDRATEAFF. The CDR3 DNA reads as TGTGCCAGCTTCGACCGGGACAGGGCCACTGAAGCTTTCTTT.

Only one count was recorded for this clone. The V call is TRBV2, the J call TRBJ1-2, with D possibly TRBD1 on 5 matching bases. This CDR3 spans 13 amino acids. V was pared by 3 bases and J by 1 base, with 6 bases between. CDR1 is SNHLY and CDR2 is FYNNEI in the germline V gene. The chain's CDR3 is CASSDQGNYGYTF. The CDR3 DNA reads as TGTGCCAGCAGTGATCAGGGTAACTATGGCTACACCTTC.

The chain carries TRBV15 and TRBJ1-5; D gene uncertain. V was pared by 8 bases and J by 0 bases, with 17 bases between. This CDR3 contains 16 residues. Germline CDR1 and CDR2: LNHNV and YYDKDF (reference sequence). The CDR3 sequence is CATSPGLGNSNQPQHF. As DNA, the CDR3 is TGTGCCACCTCCCCAGGACTGGGGAATAGCAATCAGCCCCAGCATTTT.

The rearrangement links TRBV7-2 to TRBJ2-3; D unclear. Trimming stripped 1 base from V and 7 bases from J, with 12 bases between. This CDR3 is 14 amino acids long. The germline V gene encodes CDR1 SGHTA and CDR2 FQGNSA. CDR3 coding DNA: TGTGCCAGCAGCTTAGACAGTCTTTTTTATACGCAGTATTTT. Amino acid sequence: CASSLDSLFYTQYF. The full variable domain, in which reference TRBV7-2 and TRBJ2-3 provide the parts outside the CDR3, is GAGVSQSPSNKVTEKGKDVELRCDPISGHTALYWYRQSLGQGLEFLIYFQGNSAPDKSGLPSDRFSAERTGGSVSTLTIQRTQQEDSAVYLCASSLDSLFYTQYFGPGTRLTVL.

CDR3 region: CASSIYPGQQYGYTF. CDR3 DNA: TGTGCCAGTAGTATCTATCCGGGACAGCAATATGGCTACACCTTC. The chain is built from TRBV19 and TRBJ1-2; 7 nucleotides match TRBD1. In germline, CDR1 is LNHDA, CDR2 SQIVND (reference sequence). V trimming: 3 bases; J trimming: 5 bases; junction bases outside the gene matches: 9. This CDR3 comprises 15 residues.

J is TRBJ2-5 and V is TRBV19; D not certain. With 2 bases removed from V and 3 bases from J, the gap between germline ends came to 7 bases. The CDR3 is made up of 13 amino acids. CDR1 is LNHDA and CDR2 is SQIVND in the germline V gene (reference sequence). As DNA, the CDR3 is TGTGCCAGTAGTATATCGGTAAAAGAGACCCAGTACTTC. Protein sequence: CASSISVKETQYF.

The rearrangement uses TRBV18 and TRBJ1-1; maybe TRBD1 (6 bases). Per germline, CDR1 KGHSH and CDR2 LQKENI. The CDR3 is 14 amino acids. V dropped 2 bases and J dropped 2 bases, with 9 bases sitting between them. The DNA of the CDR3 is TGTGCCAGCTCACCAGGACAGATTAACACTGAAGCTTTCTTT. Its translation is CASSPGQINTEAFF. The variable domain in full, with the rest retrieved from reference TRBV18 and TRBJ1-1, is NAGVMQNPRHLVRRRGQEARLRCSPMKGHSHVYWYRQLPEEGLKFMVYLQKENIIDESGMPKERFSAEFPKEGPSILRIQQVVRGDSAAYFCASSPGQINTEAFFGQGTRLTVV.

This chain joins TRBV6-1 and TRBJ2-3, with D perhaps TRBD2 (6 bases). Germline V CDR1 and CDR2: MNHNS, SASEGT. Trimming took 6 bases from V and 1 from J, leaving 8 bases between them. The CDR3 is 13 amino acids. Here the CDR3 DNA reads TGTGCCAGCAGGTCTAGCGGCACAGATACGCAGTATTTT. Its translation is CASRSSGTDTQYF.

This chain uses TRBV9 with TRBJ2-5; weak D call: TRBD1 (6 bases). The CDR3 consists of 14 residues. The V end lost 7 bases, the J end lost 5 bases, and 18 bases lay between the germline ends. Germline CDR1 is SGDLS and CDR2 is YYNGEE. This chain's CDR3 is CASGPSGTMETQYF. The CDR3 DNA is TGTGCCAGCGGACCGTCGGGGACAATGGAGACCCAGTACTTC.

The chain employs TRBV5-1 and TRBJ2-5; TRBD2 matches 9 bases. Unmatched junction bases numbered 9, after V lost 1 base and J lost 5 bases. The CDR3 is 16 residues long. Looked up from germline, CDR1 is SGHRS and CDR2 is YFSETQ. The CDR3 loop reads CASSLFQREEGETQYF. The DNA of the CDR3 is TGCGCCAGCAGCTTGTTTCAGCGGGAGGAGGGGGAGACCCAGTACTTC. The variable domain in full, with the rest retrieved from reference TRBV5-1 and TRBJ2-5, is KAGVTQTPRYLIKTRGQQVTLSCSPISGHRSVSWYQQTPGQGLQFLFEYFSETQRNKGNFPGRFSGRQFSNSRSEMNVSTLELGDSALYLCASSLFQREEGETQYFGPGTRLLVL.

V and J are TRBV7-9 and TRBJ1-3; D possibly corresponds to TRBD1 (6 bases). Germline CDR1 and CDR2: SEHNR and FQNEAQ (reference sequence). The CDR3 has 16 residues. Trimming shortened V by 5 bases and J by 4 bases, and 18 bases separated the two germline ends. The CDR3 DNA follows: TGTGCCAGCAGCCGACGCCCCCGGACAGAAGGAAACACCATATATTTT. Protein sequence: CASSRRPRTEGNTIYF. The variable domain in full, completed from reference TRBV7-9 and TRBJ1-3, reads DTGVSQNPRHKITKRGQNVTFRCDPISEHNRLYWYRQTLGQGPEFLTYFQNEAQLEKSRLLSDRFSAERPKGSFSTLEIQRTEQGDSAMYLCASSRRPRTEGNTIYFGEGSWLTVV.

In regard to this clone: Mismatch with germline at one junction end may stem from a read error. Other DNA variants within this sample encode the same CDR3. The chain links TRBV12-5 to TRBJ1-5; TRBD1 matches 7 bases. The CDR3 sequence is 16 residues long. The germline V gene has CDR1 LGHNT and CDR2 FRNRAP. The CDR3: CASGSWDSYSNQPQHF. For the CDR3, the DNA is TGTGCCAGTGGCTCCTGGGACAGCTATAGCAATCAGCCCCAGCATTTT.

V and J are TRBV18 and TRBJ2-5, with 10 bases aligning to TRBD1. Germline assignment: CDR1 KGHSH and CDR2 LQKENI. The V gene end was trimmed by 2 bases and the J gene end by 7 bases; junction bases not matched to a gene: 7. This CDR3 is 15 amino acids long. CDR3 residues: CASSPYGTGDGTQYF. In DNA form, the CDR3 reads TGTGCCAGCTCACCATACGGGACAGGGGATGGGACCCAGTACTTC.

The chain combines TRBV15 with TRBJ2-1; 10 bases align to TRBD1. The J segment lost 9 bases and the V segment lost 4 bases, leaving 12 bases of the junction unmatched. The germline CDR1 and CDR2 sequences are LNHNV and YYDKDF (reference sequence). The CDR3 runs to 16 residues. This chain's CDR3 is CATSTRTGGVLGEQFF. CDR3 nucleotide sequence: TGTGCCACCAGCACACGGACAGGGGGAGTGTTAGGTGAGCAGTTCTTC.

The rearrangement uses TRBV2 and TRBJ1-2, with 9 bases matching TRBD1. V lost 6 bases, J lost 4 bases, and 9 bases stayed unmatched. The CDR3 contains 15 residues. Germline V gene sequence: CDR1 SNHLY, CDR2 FYNNEI. This chain's CDR3 is CASSDPGDRVYGYTF. The CDR3 DNA is TGTGCCAGCAGCGACCCAGGGGACAGGGTCTATGGCTACACCTTC.

The chain combines TRBV11-3 with TRBJ1-2, with D tentatively TRBD1 (6 bases). CDR1 and CDR2 from the germline V gene are SGHNT and YENEEA. There are 14 residues in the CDR3. V lost 3 bases, J lost 8 bases, and 16 bases lay in between. CDR3 residues: CASSFKQGMNGYTF. CDR3 bases: TGTGCCAGCAGCTTCAAACAGGGCATGAACGGCTACACCTTC.

The rearrangement uses TRBV7-9 and TRBJ1-3; D gene uncertain. The CDR3 spans 13 residues. V was cut by 3 bases and J by 0 bases, with 3 bases left in between. Germline CDR1 SEHNR, CDR2 FQNEAQ (reference sequence). CDR3 protein: CASSFFSGNTIYF. The DNA of the CDR3 is TGTGCCAGCAGCTTCTTCTCTGGAAACACCATATATTTT.

The chain carries TRBV11-2 and TRBJ2-5; TRBD1 matches at 9 bases. V shed 6 bases, J shed 3 bases, and the junction held 8 bases outside the gene matches. The CDR3 spans 15 residues. Germline assignment: CDR1 SGHAT and CDR2 FQNNGV. CDR3 protein: CASRKQGAVEETQYF. For the CDR3, the DNA is TGTGCCAGCAGGAAACAGGGGGCCGTAGAAGAGACCCAGTACTTC.